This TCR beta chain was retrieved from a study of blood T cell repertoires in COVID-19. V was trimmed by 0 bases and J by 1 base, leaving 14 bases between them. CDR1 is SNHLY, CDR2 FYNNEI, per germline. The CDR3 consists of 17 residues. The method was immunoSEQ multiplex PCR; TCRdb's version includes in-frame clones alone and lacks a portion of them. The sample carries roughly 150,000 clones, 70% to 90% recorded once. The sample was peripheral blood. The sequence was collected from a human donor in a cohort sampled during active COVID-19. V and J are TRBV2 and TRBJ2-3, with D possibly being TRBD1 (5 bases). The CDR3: CASSEAFTGFGTDTQYF. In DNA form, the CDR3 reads TGTGCCAGCAGTGAAGCCTTCACAGGTTTTGGCACAGATACGCAGTATTTT.